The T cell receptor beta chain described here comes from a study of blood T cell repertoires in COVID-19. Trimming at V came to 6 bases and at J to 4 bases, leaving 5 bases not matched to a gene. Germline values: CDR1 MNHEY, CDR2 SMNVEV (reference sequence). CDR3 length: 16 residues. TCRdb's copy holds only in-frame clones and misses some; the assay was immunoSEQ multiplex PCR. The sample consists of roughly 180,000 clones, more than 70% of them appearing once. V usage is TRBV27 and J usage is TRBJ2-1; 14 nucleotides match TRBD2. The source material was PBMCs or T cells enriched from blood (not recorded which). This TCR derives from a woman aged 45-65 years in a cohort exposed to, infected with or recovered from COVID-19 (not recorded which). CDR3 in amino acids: CASRTGLAGGYNEQFF. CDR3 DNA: TGTGCCAGCAGGACAGGACTAGCGGGAGGATACAATGAGCAGTTCTTC.